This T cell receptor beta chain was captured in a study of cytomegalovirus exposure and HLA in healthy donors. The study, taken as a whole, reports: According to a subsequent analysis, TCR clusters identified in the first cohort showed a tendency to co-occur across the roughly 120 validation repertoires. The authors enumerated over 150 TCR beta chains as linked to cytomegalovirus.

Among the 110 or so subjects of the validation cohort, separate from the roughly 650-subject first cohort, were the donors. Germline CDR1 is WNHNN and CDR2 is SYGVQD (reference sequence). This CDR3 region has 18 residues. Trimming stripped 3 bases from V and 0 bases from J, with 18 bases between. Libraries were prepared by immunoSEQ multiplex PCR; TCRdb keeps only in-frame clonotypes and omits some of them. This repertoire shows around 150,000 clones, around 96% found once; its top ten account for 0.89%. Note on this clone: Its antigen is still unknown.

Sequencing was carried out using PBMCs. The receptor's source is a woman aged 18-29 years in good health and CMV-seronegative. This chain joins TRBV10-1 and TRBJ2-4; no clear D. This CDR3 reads CASSDPPGQIIAKNIQYF. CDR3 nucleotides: TGCGCCAGCAGTGACCCTCCGGGTCAAATTATAGCCAAAAACATTCAGTACTTC.